These T cell receptor beta chains were read from a single sample in a study of T-cell reconstitution after alpha-beta-depleted transplantation in children. TCRdb analysed the PCR reads with MiXCR anew, one entry per CDR3 protein. The profile shows approximately 390,000 distinct CDR3 sequences, roughly 11% of them singletons. Sequenced material: PBMCs from the stem cell graft donor, taken from the stem cell graft. These receptors were collected from a human donor who donated a stem cell graft to a child with acute myeloid leukemia. Each CDR3 is given with its conserved first and last residue. Clone size is given for some rows only: seen once, a few or many times, or a class if the clone is expanded.

NA,TRBJ1-3,TRBV20-1,CSAVPGQGRRAGNTIYF
many,TRBJ2-5,TRBV12-3/TRBV12-4,CASRTRVLETQYF
medium-sized,TRBJ2-5,TRBV7-2,CASSLAGGPETQYF
NA,TRBJ2-4,TRBV4-2,CASSQATEVAKNSQYF
NA,TRBJ2-5,TRBV5-1,CASSPRQGAGETQYF
few,TRBJ2-5,TRBV5-1,CASSLGQDSLGETQYF
few,TRBJ2-1,TRBV20-1,CSARMDLAGTYNEQFF
NA,TRBJ2-3,TRBV7-9,CASSFPKRESTDTQYF
NA,TRBJ2-1,TRBV12-3/TRBV12-4,CASSLLKGPYNEQFF
NA,TRBJ2-1,TRBV27,CASRLMTRLAGDNEQFF
few,TRBJ2-1,TRBV20-1,CSARDRVGNPIEQFF